This TCR beta chain was recorded in a study of long-term antiretroviral therapy in people with HIV. The wider study: First collections came about a decade before the 2015 immediate-ART recommendation. Findings of the study overall: HIV repertoires spanned narrower CDR3 length ranges than controls. Repertoire dominance by clones expanded before ART was seen at all time points.

Survey-level resolution applied to immunoSEQ assay v3.0. Generated by immunoSEQ multiplex PCR, the TCRdb table keeps only in-frame clones and is missing some. The data hold about 28,000 clones, with about 88% observed a single time. About this clone itself: The antigen remains undetermined.

The CDR3 is 13 residues long. Germline CDR1 reads PRHDT; CDR2 reads FYEKMQ (reference sequence). V was cut by 4 bases and J by 3 bases, with 7 bases left in between. The V call is TRBV13, the J call TRBJ2-1, with D unresolved. The material was unsorted PBMCs, obtained 2 years after starting antiretroviral therapy. This sequence was found in a man aged 45-60 years with HIV. The CDR3 nucleotides are TGTGCCAGCAGCTCGCCGGGCTACAATGAGCAGTTCTTC. Translation gives CASSSPGYNEQFF.